The present T cell receptor beta chain was sequenced within a study of shared clonotypes between healthy human individuals. Study as a whole: The study drew on a couple of women and three men aged 18 to 49 as donors.

Concerning this clone: Its antigen is unknown.

Study results and limitations: Represented diversity, genetic and exposure-history alike, was limited by few donors.

The assay was immunoSEQ multiplex PCR, and TCRdb's table has in-frame clones only and misses some. This repertoire shows some 2 million clones, 95% found once; its top ten account for approximately 0.13%. This CDR3 is 19 amino acids long. The germline gives CDR1 LGHNT, CDR2 FRNRAP. J gave up 7 bases and V 0 bases, and 12 bases lay outside the gene matches. The sequence derives from a man aged 18 to 30 in good health. The rearrangement uses TRBV12-5 and TRBJ2-1; 13 bases align to TRBD2. Source material: naive CD4+ T cells sorted from blood. Indicated subset: CD45RA+ positively selected. The CDR3 DNA follows: TGTGCTAGTGGTTTGGTGCAGAAAGACCGGACTAGCGGGAGTAATGAGCAGTTCTTC. This gives the protein CASGLVQKDRTSGSNEQFF.